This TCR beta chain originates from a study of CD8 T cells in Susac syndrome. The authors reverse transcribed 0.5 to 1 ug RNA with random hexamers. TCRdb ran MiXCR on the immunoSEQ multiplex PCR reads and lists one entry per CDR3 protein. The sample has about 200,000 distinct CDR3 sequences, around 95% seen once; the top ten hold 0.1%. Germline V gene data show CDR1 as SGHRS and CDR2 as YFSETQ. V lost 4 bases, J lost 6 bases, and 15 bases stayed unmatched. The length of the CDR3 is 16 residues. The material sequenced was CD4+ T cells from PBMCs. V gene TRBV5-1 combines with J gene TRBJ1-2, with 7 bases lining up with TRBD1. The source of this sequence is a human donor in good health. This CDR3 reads CASSKERTGETNGYTF. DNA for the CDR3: TGCGCCAGCAGCAAAGAGCGAACAGGGGAAACGAATGGCTACACCTTC.